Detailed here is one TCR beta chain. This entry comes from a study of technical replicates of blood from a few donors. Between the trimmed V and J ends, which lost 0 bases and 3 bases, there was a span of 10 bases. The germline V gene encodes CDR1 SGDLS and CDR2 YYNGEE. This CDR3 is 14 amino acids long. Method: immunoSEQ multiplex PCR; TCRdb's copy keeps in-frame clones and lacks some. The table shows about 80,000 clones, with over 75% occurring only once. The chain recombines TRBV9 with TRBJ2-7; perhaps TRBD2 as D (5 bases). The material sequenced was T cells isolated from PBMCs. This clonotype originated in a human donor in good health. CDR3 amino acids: CASSVALASYEQYF. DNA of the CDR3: TGTGCCAGCAGCGTAGCTTTAGCGAGCTACGAGCAGTACTTC.